Listed below are T cell receptor beta chains from one sample, sequenced in a study of blood T cell repertoires in COVID-19. The data were produced by immunoSEQ multiplex PCR, yet TCRdb's version contains in-frame clones alone and is incomplete. The profile shows 150,000 to 200,000 clones, about 86% of them singletons. The sequenced sample was peripheral blood. The receptors come from a man in his forties or fifties with active or convalescent COVID-19. The CDR3 runs from the conserved cysteine through the conserved F or W. The order of the fields is D gene, clone size, V gene, J gene, CDR3 DNA, CDR3 protein. D genes are given only for firm matches. Not every row has a clone size; where given, it reads once, few, many or a size class.

>TRBD1|-|TRBV29-1|TRBJ1-5
TGCAGCGTCACAGGGGGCAACCAGCCCCAGCATTTT
CSVTGGNQPQHF
>TRBD1|few|TRBV5-4|TRBJ2-3
TGTGCCAGCAGTGAGGGGACAGGAGCAGGGACGCAGTATTTT
CASSEGTGAGTQYF
>-|once|TRBV6-5|TRBJ1-5
TGTGCCAGCAGAAGGGGTAGCAATCAGCCCCAGCATTTT
CASRRGSNQPQHF
>TRBD2|once|TRBV7-3|TRBJ2-1
TGTGCCAGCAGCCCACCCGCTAGCGGGAGAAATGAGCAGTTCTTC
CASSPPASGRNEQFF
>TRBD1|-|TRBV28|TRBJ1-5
TGTGCCAGCAGCTTGACAGGGAATCAGCCCCAGCATTTT
CASSLTGNQPQHF
>TRBD2|-|TRBV5-1|TRBJ2-1
TGCGCCAGCAGCTCAAAGTCGACGCTAGCGGGAAATGAGCAGTTCTTC
CASSSKSTLAGNEQFF
>-|-|TRBV19|TRBJ1-5
TGTGCCAGTAGTCCTATCACTAGCAATCAGCCCCAGCATTTT
CASSPITSNQPQHF
>-|-|TRBV7-9|TRBJ1-5
TGTGCCAGCAGCTTAGGGGGGGAAAATAGCAATCAGCCCCAGCATTTT
CASSLGGENSNQPQHF
>-|-|TRBV5-1|TRBJ2-2
TGCGCCAGCAGCTCGCGCACCGGGGAGCTGTTTTTT
CASSSRTGELFF
>TRBD1|-|TRBV15|TRBJ1-5
TGTGCCACCAGCAGAGACAGGGGGGTGAGCAATCAGCCCCAGCATTTT
CATSRDRGVSNQPQHF
>-|once|TRBV5-6|TRBJ1-2
TGTGCCAGCAGCTTTTCGGAAGGCCTGGAGACCTTC
CASSFSEGLETF
>-|-|TRBV24-1|TRBJ1-2
TGTGCCACCAGTGATCACGGGGTGGGTTTTGCTCGCTACACCTTC
CATSDHGVGFARYTF
>-|-|TRBV27|TRBJ2-7
TGTGCCAGCAGTTTAGGGCAGGGCTCCTACGAGCAGTACTTC
CASSLGQGSYEQYF
>-|once|TRBV30|TRBJ1-1
TGTGCCTGGAGTGGGCTAGAGAACACTGAAGCTTTCTTT
CAWSGLENTEAFF
>-|-|TRBV6-5|TRBJ1-1
TGTGCCAGCAGTTACTGGGGCAGACAGAACACTGAAGCTTTCTTT
CASSYWGRQNTEAFF
>TRBD1|many|TRBV30|TRBJ2-2
TGTGCCTGGAGTGGACAGGGAACCGGGGAGCTGTTTTTT
CAWSGQGTGELFF
>TRBD2|-|TRBV6-4|TRBJ2-5
TGTGCCAGCAGTCCCGGACTAGCTGGAGAGACCCAGTACTTC
CASSPGLAGETQYF
>TRBD1|-|TRBV6-6|TRBJ1-1
TGTGCCAGCAGAACGACAGGGGGGATCTCTGAAGCTTTCTTT
CASRTTGGISEAFF
>-|-|TRBV25-1|TRBJ2-7
TGTGCCAGCAGGGGCCCCGCCGAAGGGGTCAACGAGCAGTACTTC
CASRGPAEGVNEQYF
>-|few|TRBV6-5|TRBJ1-6
TGTGCCAGCAGTTACTCAGGGGAATTCACTTCACCCCTCCACTTT
CASSYSGEFTSPLHF
>TRBD2|-|TRBV2|TRBJ2-5
TGTGCCAGCAGTGCTACCCGGGGACTACAAGAGACCCAGTACTTC
CASSATRGLQETQYF
>-|-|TRBV6-5|TRBJ1-4
TGTGCCAGCGATTTTGGGGGAGGGAACGAAAAACTGTTTTTT
CASDFGGGNEKLFF
>-|-|TRBV25-1|TRBJ2-7
TGTGCCAGCAGTGAATTATCCCGGGGCTACGAGCAGTACTTC
CASSELSRGYEQYF
>TRBD1|-|TRBV28|TRBJ1-4
TGTGCCAGCAGAAGACAGGGGCAAGAAAAACTGTTTTTT
CASRRQGQEKLFF
>-|-|TRBV5-4|TRBJ2-3
TGTGCCAGCAGCCATCGAGTAGGTTCGTGGGAGTTTAGCACAGATACGCAGTATTTT
CASSHRVGSWEFSTDTQYF
>-|-|TRBV12-2|TRBJ2-2
TGTGCAAGTCTCCAGGACAGGGGAGACGGGGAGCTGTTTTTT
CASLQDRGDGELFF
>TRBD2|-|TRBV4-3|TRBJ2-1
TGCGCCAGCAGCCAAGAGGGACTAGCGGGGGGGGGAACCTACAATGAGCAGTTCTTC
CASSQEGLAGGGTYNEQFF
>TRBD1|-|TRBV28|TRBJ1-2
TGTGCCAGCAGGACAGGGCCCAACTATGGCTACACCTTC
CASRTGPNYGYTF
>-|-|TRBV5-1|TRBJ2-3
TGCGCCAGCAGCCCGGAGGGTTTTCCTAGCACAGATACGCAGTATTTT
CASSPEGFPSTDTQYF
>-|-|TRBV28|TRBJ2-1
TGTGCCAGCAGTACCCCCAGCGGATCCTACAATGAGCAGTTCTTC
CASSTPSGSYNEQFF
>TRBD1|-|TRBV20-1|TRBJ2-1
TGCAGTGCTAGTCACAGGGGCCCCAACTACAATGAGCAGTTCTTC
CSASHRGPNYNEQFF
>TRBD2|-|TRBV5-1|TRBJ2-2
TGCGCCAGCAGCTTGGGGACTAGCGGTCACACCGGGGAGCTGTTTTTT
CASSLGTSGHTGELFF
>-|-|TRBV2|TRBJ2-5
TGTGCCAGCAGTGTTATAAGGGAGGAGACCCAGTACTTC
CASSVIREETQYF
>TRBD1|-|TRBV10-3|TRBJ2-7
TGTGCCATCAGTGATTTATCCGGGGACAGACAAACCTCCTACGAGCAGTACTTC
CAISDLSGDRQTSYEQYF
>-|-|TRBV30|TRBJ2-5
TGTGCCTGGAGTACGCAGGGGCTAGAGACCCAGTACTTC
CAWSTQGLETQYF
>TRBD2|-|TRBV4-2|TRBJ2-3
TGTGCCAGCAGCCAAGCGGGACTAGCGGGACCCACAGATACGCAGTATTTT
CASSQAGLAGPTDTQYF
>TRBD1|-|TRBV5-1|TRBJ2-7
TGCGCCAGCAGCTTGGACGGGGGGACAGGGGGCTACGAGCAGTACTTC
CASSLDGGTGGYEQYF
>TRBD1|-|TRBV12-3/TRBV12-4|TRBJ2-4
TGTGCCAGCAGATCCCGGGACAGGGGGATTCAGTACTTC
CASRSRDRGIQYF
>-|-|TRBV7-9|TRBJ1-4
TGTGCCAGCAACAGGGACGCAACTAATGAAAAACTGTTTTTT
CASNRDATNEKLFF
>TRBD1|-|TRBV6-5|TRBJ1-1
TGTGCCAGCAGTTACAGGGGGCGAGGCACTGAAGCTTTCTTT
CASSYRGRGTEAFF
>TRBD1|-|TRBV7-3|TRBJ2-2
TGTGCCAGCAGCCCAAGGACAGGGGGCCTCACCGGGGAGCTGTTTTTT
CASSPRTGGLTGELFF
>TRBD1|-|TRBV29-1|TRBJ1-2
TGCAGCGTTGAAGGGGGGGACAGATTATATGGCTACACCTTC
CSVEGGDRLYGYTF
>TRBD1|-|TRBV7-2|TRBJ2-4
TGTGCCAGCAGCTTTGTTCCTCCAACAGGGGTCTCCAAAAACATTCAGTACTTC
CASSFVPPTGVSKNIQYF
>-|-|TRBV5-6|TRBJ1-2
TGTGCCAGCAGCTTGAACAGGGCTGGCTACACCTTC
CASSLNRAGYTF
>-|-|TRBV19|TRBJ2-1
TGTGCCAGTAGGCCCGGGACAAAAAGGTACAATGAGCAGTTCTTC
CASRPGTKRYNEQFF
>-|-|TRBV11-2|TRBJ1-5
TGTGCCAGCAGCTTAGCTCCGGTTCAGCCCCAGCATTTT
CASSLAPVQPQHF
>-|-|TRBV6-5|TRBJ1-6
TGTGCCAGCAGAACCGGGACACATTCACCCCTCCACTTT
CASRTGTHSPLHF
>TRBD1|-|TRBV30|TRBJ2-1
TGTGCCTGGAGTGCGGGACAGGGGGCGACGTCCTACAATGAGCAGTTCTTC
CAWSAGQGATSYNEQFF
>-|-|TRBV3-1/TRBV3-2|TRBJ1-1
TGTGCCAGCAGCCAAGTTTCGTGGCAGAACACTGAAGCTTTCTTT
CASSQVSWQNTEAFF
>TRBD1|few|TRBV3-1/TRBV3-2|TRBJ1-2
TGTGCCAGCAGCCAAGATTACAGGGGATATGGCTACACCTTC
CASSQDYRGYGYTF